This T cell receptor (beta chain) was retrieved from a study of PD-1 blockade in classical Hodgkin lymphoma. On the study more broadly: Every 2 weeks, patients got 3 mg/kg intravenous nivolumab.

Broader study findings: Relapsed/refractory patients reportedly had lower baseline diversity than newly diagnosed patients. CD4+ TCR diversity climbed significantly by C4D1, unlike CD8+ TCR diversity. Complete responders started with a diversity level that resembled newly diagnosed patients at baseline.

Remarks on this clone: Its antigen is still unknown.

The assay was immunoSEQ multiplex PCR, and TCRdb's table has in-frame clones only and misses some. The sample yields more than 25,000 clones, almost 90% seen once. With no exception, relapse followed autologous stem cell transplantation in all patients, and brentuximab vedotin exposure varied. Isolation of CD8+ T cells from thawed PBMCs used magnetic negative selection. The source was CD8+ T cells from blood, collected at baseline. This TCR was sampled from a human donor with classical Hodgkin lymphoma.

This CDR3 is CASSERRETRRDEQYF. Written as DNA, the CDR3 is TGTGCCAGCAGTGAACGACGGGAGACCCGGAGGGACGAGCAGTACTTC. The gene calls are TRBV6-1 and TRBJ2-7; D perhaps matches TRBD2 (6 bases). The CDR3 covers 16 residues. V lost 2 bases and J lost 5, with 19 bases in between. CDR1 and CDR2 (germline): MNHNS, SASEGT.